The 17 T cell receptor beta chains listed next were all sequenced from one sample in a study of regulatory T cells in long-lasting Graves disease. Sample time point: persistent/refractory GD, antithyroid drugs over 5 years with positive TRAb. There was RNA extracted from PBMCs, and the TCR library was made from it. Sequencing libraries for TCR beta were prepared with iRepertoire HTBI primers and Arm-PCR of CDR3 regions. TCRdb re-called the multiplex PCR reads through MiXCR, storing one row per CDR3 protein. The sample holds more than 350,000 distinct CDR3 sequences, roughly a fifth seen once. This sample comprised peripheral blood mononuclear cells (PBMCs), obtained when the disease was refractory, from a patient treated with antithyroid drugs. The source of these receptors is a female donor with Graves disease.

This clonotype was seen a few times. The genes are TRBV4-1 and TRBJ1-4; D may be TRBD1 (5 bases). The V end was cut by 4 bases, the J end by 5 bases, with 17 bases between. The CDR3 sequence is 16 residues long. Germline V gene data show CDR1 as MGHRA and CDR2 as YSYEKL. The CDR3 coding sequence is TGCGCCAGCAGCCCAACGGTAGGGGCCTTCAATGAAAAACTGTTTTTT. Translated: CASSPTVGAFNEKLFF.

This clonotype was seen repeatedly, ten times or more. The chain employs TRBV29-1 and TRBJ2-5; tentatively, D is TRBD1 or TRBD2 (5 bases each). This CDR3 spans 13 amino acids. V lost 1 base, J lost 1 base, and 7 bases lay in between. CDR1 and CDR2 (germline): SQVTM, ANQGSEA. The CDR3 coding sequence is TGCAGCGTTGAAGTAGGGACCCAAGAGACCCAGTACTTC. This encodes CSVEVGTQETQYF.

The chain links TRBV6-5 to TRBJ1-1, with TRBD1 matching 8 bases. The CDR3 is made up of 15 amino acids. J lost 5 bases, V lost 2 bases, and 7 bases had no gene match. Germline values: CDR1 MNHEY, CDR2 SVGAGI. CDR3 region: CASSYIQGVGTEAFF. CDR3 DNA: TGTGCCAGCAGTTACATACAGGGGGTTGGAACTGAAGCTTTCTTT.

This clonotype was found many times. The CDR3 spells CASSLVLAEDYEQYF. The CDR3 DNA follows: TGTGCCAGCAGTTTAGTGCTAGCGGAAGACTACGAGCAGTACTTC. V gene TRBV28 combines with J gene TRBJ2-7, with 7 positions matching TRBD2. This CDR3 comprises 15 residues. With V trimmed by 2 bases and J by 3 bases, 7 bases remained unmatched. CDR1 is MDHEN and CDR2 is SYDVKM in the germline V gene.

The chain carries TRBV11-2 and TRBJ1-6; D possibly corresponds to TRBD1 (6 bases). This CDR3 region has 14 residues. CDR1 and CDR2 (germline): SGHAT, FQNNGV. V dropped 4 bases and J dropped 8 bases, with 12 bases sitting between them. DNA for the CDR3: TGTGCCAGCAGCTCGAGCGGGGGCGATTCACCCCTCCACTTT. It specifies CASSSSGGDSPLHF.

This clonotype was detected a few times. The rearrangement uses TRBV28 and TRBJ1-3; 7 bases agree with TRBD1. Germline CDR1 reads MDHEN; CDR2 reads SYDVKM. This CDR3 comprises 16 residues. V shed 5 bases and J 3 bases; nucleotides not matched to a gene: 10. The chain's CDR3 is CASSTQQGLGGNTIYF. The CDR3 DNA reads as TGTGCCAGCAGTACCCAACAGGGGCTAGGTGGAAACACCATATATTTT.

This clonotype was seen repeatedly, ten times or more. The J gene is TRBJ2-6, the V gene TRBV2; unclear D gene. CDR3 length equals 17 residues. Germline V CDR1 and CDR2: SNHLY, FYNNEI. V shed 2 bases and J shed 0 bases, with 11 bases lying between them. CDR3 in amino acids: CASSERPGHSGANVLTF. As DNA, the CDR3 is TGTGCCAGCAGTGAACGCCCAGGCCACTCTGGGGCCAACGTCCTGACTTTC. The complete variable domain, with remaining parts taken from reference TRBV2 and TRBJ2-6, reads EPEVTQTPSHQVTQMGQEVILRCVPISNHLYFYWYRQILGQKVEFLVSFYNNEISEKSEIFDDQFSVERPDGSNFTLKIRSTKLEDSAMYFCASSERPGHSGANVLTFGAGSRLTVL.

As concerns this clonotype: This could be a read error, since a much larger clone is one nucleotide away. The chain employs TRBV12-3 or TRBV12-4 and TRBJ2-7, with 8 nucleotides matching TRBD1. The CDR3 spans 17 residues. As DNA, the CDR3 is TGTGCCAGCAGTTACGGAGGGACAGGCATACGGACCTACGAGCAGTGCTTC. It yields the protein CASSYGGTGIRTYEQCF.

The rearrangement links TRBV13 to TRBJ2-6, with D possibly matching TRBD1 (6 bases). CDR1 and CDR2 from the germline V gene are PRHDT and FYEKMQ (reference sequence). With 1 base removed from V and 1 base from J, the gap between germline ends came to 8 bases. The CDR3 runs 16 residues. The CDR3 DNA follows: TGTGCCAGCAGCTTAGCACAGGGTTCTGGGGCCAACGTCCTGACTTTC. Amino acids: CASSLAQGSGANVLTF.

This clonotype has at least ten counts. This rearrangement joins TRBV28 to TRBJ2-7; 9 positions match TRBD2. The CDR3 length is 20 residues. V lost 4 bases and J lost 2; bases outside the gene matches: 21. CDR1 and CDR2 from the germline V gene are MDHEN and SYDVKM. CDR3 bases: TGTGCCAGCAGTTCCACCCCCCAGGGAAGTTGGCGGGGGGGACCCTACGAGCAGTACTTC. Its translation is CASSSTPQGSWRGGPYEQYF.

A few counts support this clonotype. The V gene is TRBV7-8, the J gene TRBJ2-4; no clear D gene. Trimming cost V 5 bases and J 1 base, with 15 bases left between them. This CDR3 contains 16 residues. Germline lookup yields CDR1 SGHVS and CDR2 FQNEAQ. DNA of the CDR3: TGTGCCAGCAGCCCGGACGTTCTTGGGGCCAAAAACATTCAGTACTTC. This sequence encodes CASSPDVLGAKNIQYF.

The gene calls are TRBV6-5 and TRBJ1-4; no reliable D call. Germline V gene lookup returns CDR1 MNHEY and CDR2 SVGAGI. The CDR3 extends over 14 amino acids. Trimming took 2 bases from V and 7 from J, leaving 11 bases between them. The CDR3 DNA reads TGTGCCAGCAGTTACGAAGGCGTACCTGAAAAACTGTTTTTT. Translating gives CASSYEGVPEKLFF.

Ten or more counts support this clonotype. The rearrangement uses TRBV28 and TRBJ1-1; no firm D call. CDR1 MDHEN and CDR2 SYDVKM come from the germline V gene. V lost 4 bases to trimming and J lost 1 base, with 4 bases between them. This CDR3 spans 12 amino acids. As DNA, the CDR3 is TGTGCCAGCAGTTCCTGGAACACTGAAGCTTTCTTT. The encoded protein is CASSSWNTEAFF.

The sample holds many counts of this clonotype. The CDR3 protein is CASSLSEWDRRPLTYGYTF. The CDR3 DNA sequence: TGTGCCAGCAGCTTAAGTGAATGGGACAGGCGACCCCTAACCTATGGCTACACCTTC. The V call is TRBV7-8, the J call TRBJ1-2, with 8 positions matching TRBD1. CDR3 length equals 19 residues. Germline V gene lookup returns CDR1 SGHVS and CDR2 FQNEAQ. V was pared by 2 bases and J by 4 bases, with 18 bases of the junction left unmatched.

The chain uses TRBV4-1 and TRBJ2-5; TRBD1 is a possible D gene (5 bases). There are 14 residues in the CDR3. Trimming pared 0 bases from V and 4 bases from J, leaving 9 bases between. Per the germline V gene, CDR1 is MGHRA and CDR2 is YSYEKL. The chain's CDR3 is CASSQEGAAETQYF. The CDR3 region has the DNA TGCGCCAGCAGCCAAGAAGGGGCGGCAGAGACCCAGTACTTC.

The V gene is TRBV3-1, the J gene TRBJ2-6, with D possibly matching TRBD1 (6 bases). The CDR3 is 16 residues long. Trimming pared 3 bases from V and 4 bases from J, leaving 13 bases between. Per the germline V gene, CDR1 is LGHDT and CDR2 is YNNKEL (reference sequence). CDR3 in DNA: TGTGCCAGCAGCCAGGACACAGGGACCGGGGCCAACGTCCTGACTTTC. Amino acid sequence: CASSQDTGTGANVLTF.

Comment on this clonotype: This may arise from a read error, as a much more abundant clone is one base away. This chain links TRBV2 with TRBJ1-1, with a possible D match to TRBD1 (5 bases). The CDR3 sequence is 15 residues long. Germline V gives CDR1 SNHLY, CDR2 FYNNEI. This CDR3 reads CAGSGGDGGDTEAFF. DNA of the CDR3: TGTGCCGGCAGCGGCGGGGACGGGGGGGACACTGAAGCTTTCTTT.